This entry concerns a single TCR beta chain. This record comes from a study of Ad26.COV2.S vaccination and SARS-CoV-2 variants. Noted treatment: about 20 received Ad26.COV2.S at low or high dose, single or two shots; a few received placebo; per-sample allocation not given. Samples were taken on day 63 after the first vaccine or placebo injection. Ad26.COV2.S expressed prefusion-stabilized spike from the original Wuhan strain. Clones were read by immunoSEQ multiplex PCR, and TCRdb kept only the in-frame ones, dropping some. The sample lists about 680,000 clones, around 90% occurring once. This TCR was recovered from a person between 18 and 65 years old who received the Ad26.COV2.S COVID-19 vaccine or a placebo. This sample comprised peripheral blood, obtained in a trial of Ad26.COV2.S vaccine versus placebo.

The CDR3 DNA is TGCAGTGCTCGCAGTACTAGTGAGCAGTACTTC. Translating gives CSARSTSEQYF. V gene TRBV20-1 combines with J gene TRBJ2-7; tentatively, D is TRBD2 (5 bases). The CDR3 is 11 amino acids. In germline, CDR1 is DFQATT, CDR2 SNEGSKA (reference sequence). Trimming left V 5 bases short and J 7 bases short, with 12 bases between.